These 14 T cell receptor beta chains came from one sample sequenced in a study of blood T cell repertoires in COVID-19. Profiling relied on immunoSEQ multiplex PCR, and the TCRdb table lists in-frame clones only, not all of them. The data contain fewer than 300,000 clones, approximately 85% of them singletons. The sample taken for sequencing was peripheral blood. These receptors were taken from a man aged 45 to 65 with active or convalescent COVID-19.

The chain is built from TRBV7-9 and TRBJ2-5, with D perhaps TRBD2 (6 bases). Germline V CDR1 and CDR2: SEHNR, FQNEAQ (reference sequence). The CDR3 runs to 15 residues. V lost 5 bases, J lost 2 bases, and 15 bases lay in between. CDR3 sequence: CASSPRLTRQETQYF. CDR3 in DNA: TGTGCCAGCAGCCCCCGTTTGACTAGACAAGAGACCCAGTACTTC.

The CDR3 DNA reads TGTGCCAGAAGCTACATCCATAGCGGCGGGGAGCTGTTTTTT. Translated, it gives CARSYIHSGGELFF. The chain carries TRBV5-3 and TRBJ2-2, with D maybe TRBD2 (6 bases). TRBV5-3 is assigned to the ORF class and has an uncertain function. The CDR3 has 14 amino acids. Trimming left V 3 bases short and J 7 bases short, with 13 bases between.

This clone appeared once. The V and J genes are TRBV2 and TRBJ2-2; 7 bases line up with TRBD1. Germline V gene sequence: CDR1 SNHLY, CDR2 FYNNEI. This CDR3 contains 17 residues. The junction had 9 bases not matched to a gene; V was cut back by 3 bases and J by 2 bases. This chain's CDR3 is CASSESGTVVNTGELFF. The CDR3 DNA reads TGTGCCAGCAGTGAGTCCGGGACAGTGGTAAACACCGGGGAGCTGTTTTTT. Full variable domain (outside the CDR3, taken from reference TRBV2 and TRBJ2-2): EPEVTQTPSHQVTQMGQEVILRCVPISNHLYFYWYRQILGQKVEFLVSFYNNEISEKSEIFDDQFSVERPDGSNFTLKIRSTKLEDSAMYFCASSESGTVVNTGELFFGEGSRLTVL.

The chain couples TRBV2 to TRBJ2-3; 7 bases align to TRBD2. Germline loops: CDR1 SNHLY, CDR2 FYNNEI. V lost 2 bases to trimming and J lost 13 bases; unmatched junction nucleotides: 9. The length of the CDR3 is 13 residues. The CDR3 loop is CASSERLAAKKYF. The CDR3 nucleotides read TGTGCCAGCAGTGAACGGCTAGCGGCAAAGAAGTATTTT. Drawing the rest from reference TRBV2 and TRBJ2-3, the complete variable domain is EPEVTQTPSHQVTQMGQEVILRCVPISNHLYFYWYRQILGQKVEFLVSFYNNEISEKSEIFDDQFSVERPDGSNFTLKIRSTKLEDSAMYFCASSERLAAKKYFGPGTRLTVL.

The rearrangement joins TRBV9 to TRBJ1-2; tentative D call: TRBD1 (5 bases). The CDR3 runs to 14 residues. Germline V gives CDR1 SGDLS, CDR2 YYNGEE. Trimming pared 0 bases from V and 3 bases from J, leaving 9 bases between. As DNA, the CDR3 is TGTGCCAGCAGCGTAGGTGGGGGGGACTATGGCTACACCTTC. It codes for CASSVGGGDYGYTF.

This chain uses TRBV3-1 (or the pseudogene TRBV3-2) with TRBJ2-1, with 9 nucleotides matching TRBD2. The junction had 10 bases not matched to a gene; V was cut back by 0 bases and J by 4 bases. The CDR3 consists of 18 residues. Germline CDR1 is LGHDT and CDR2 is YNNKEL (reference sequence). DNA for the CDR3: TGTGCCAGCAGCCAAGATGAAGGCGGGAGGGCGGTTTACAATGAGCAGTTCTTC. Translating gives CASSQDEGGRAVYNEQFF.

The V and J genes are TRBV5-1 and TRBJ1-3; D not resolved. Trimming took off 2 bases at V and 2 bases at J, with 5 bases between the two ends. This CDR3 region has 13 residues. Germline assignment: CDR1 SGHRS and CDR2 YFSETQ. The CDR3: CASSFSAGNTIYF. The CDR3 DNA is TGCGCCAGCAGCTTTTCAGCTGGAAACACCATATATTTT.

This clone was seen only once. The chain recombines TRBV7-2 with TRBJ2-2, with 7 bases fitting TRBD2. J was trimmed by 6 bases and V by 5 bases; bases with no gene match: 3. Germline V gene lookup returns CDR1 SGHTA and CDR2 FQGNSA. The CDR3 has 13 residues. The CDR3 here is CASSKLASGELFF. The DNA for the CDR3 is TGTGCCAGCAGCAAACTAGCGTCCGGGGAGCTGTTTTTT.

The chain couples TRBV6-5 to TRBJ1-5; possibly TRBD1 for D (6 bases). The CDR3 totals 13 residues. Germline V gene data show CDR1 as MNHEY and CDR2 as SVGAGI. The ends were cut back, 11 bases at V and 4 bases at J, with 15 bases in the middle. This CDR3 reads CAWGGTPNQPQHF. The CDR3 nucleotides are TGTGCCTGGGGGGGCACACCTAATCAGCCCCAGCATTTT.

Comment on this clone: Other DNA sequences in this sample translate to the same CDR3. V is TRBV5-1 and J is TRBJ2-3, with D possibly matching TRBD2 (6 bases). The CDR3 has 15 amino acids. CDR1 is SGHRS and CDR2 is YFSETQ in the germline V gene. Trimming took off 2 bases at V and 0 bases at J, with 10 bases between the two ends. CDR3 bases: TGCGCCAGCAGCTTCGGGGGTACTAGCACAGATACGCAGTATTTT. Its translation: CASSFGGTSTDTQYF. The full variable domain, in which reference TRBV5-1 and TRBJ2-3 provide the parts outside the CDR3, is KAGVTQTPRYLIKTRGQQVTLSCSPISGHRSVSWYQQTPGQGLQFLFEYFSETQRNKGNFPGRFSGRQFSNSRSEMNVSTLELGDSALYLCASSFGGTSTDTQYFGPGTRLTVL.

The gene calls are TRBV9 and TRBJ2-3; TRBD2 aligns across 7 bases. With V trimmed by 0 bases and J by 8 bases, 12 bases remained unmatched. The germline CDR1 and CDR2 sequences are SGDLS and YYNGEE. This CDR3 contains 16 residues. The CDR3 DNA reads as TGTGCCAGCAGCGTAGCAGAAGCGGGAAGGGGAGGTACGCAGTATTTT. Amino acid sequence: CASSVAEAGRGGTQYF.

In its sample, this clone was seen a few times. The chain links TRBV12-5 to TRBJ2-4; 9 bases agree with TRBD1. CDR1 LGHNT and CDR2 FRNRAP come from the germline V gene. The CDR3 extends over 16 amino acids. V lost 5 bases, J lost 3 bases, and 8 bases stayed unmatched. CDR3: CASGSGQGTNKNIQYF. The CDR3 DNA reads as TGTGCTAGTGGTAGTGGACAGGGGACTAACAAAAACATTCAGTACTTC.

J is TRBJ1-1 and V is TRBV12-3 or TRBV12-4; D is perhaps TRBD1 (5 bases). Trimming left V 6 bases short and J 6 bases short, with 14 bases between. The CDR3 length is 13 residues. In DNA, the CDR3 is TGTGCCAGCAGCCTCGGGGGTGTGGCTGAAGCTTTCTTT. Residues: CASSLGGVAEAFF.

The chain combines TRBV5-4 with TRBJ2-3; TRBD2 matches 11 bases. After removal of 4 bases from V and 5 bases from J, the junction contained 6 bases not matched to a gene. There are 15 residues in the CDR3. CDR1 is SGHNT and CDR2 is YYREEE in the germline V gene (reference sequence). CDR3 sequence reads: CASSPSGRQGDTQYF. CDR3 DNA sequence: TGTGCCAGCAGCCCTAGCGGGAGGCAGGGAGATACGCAGTATTTT.